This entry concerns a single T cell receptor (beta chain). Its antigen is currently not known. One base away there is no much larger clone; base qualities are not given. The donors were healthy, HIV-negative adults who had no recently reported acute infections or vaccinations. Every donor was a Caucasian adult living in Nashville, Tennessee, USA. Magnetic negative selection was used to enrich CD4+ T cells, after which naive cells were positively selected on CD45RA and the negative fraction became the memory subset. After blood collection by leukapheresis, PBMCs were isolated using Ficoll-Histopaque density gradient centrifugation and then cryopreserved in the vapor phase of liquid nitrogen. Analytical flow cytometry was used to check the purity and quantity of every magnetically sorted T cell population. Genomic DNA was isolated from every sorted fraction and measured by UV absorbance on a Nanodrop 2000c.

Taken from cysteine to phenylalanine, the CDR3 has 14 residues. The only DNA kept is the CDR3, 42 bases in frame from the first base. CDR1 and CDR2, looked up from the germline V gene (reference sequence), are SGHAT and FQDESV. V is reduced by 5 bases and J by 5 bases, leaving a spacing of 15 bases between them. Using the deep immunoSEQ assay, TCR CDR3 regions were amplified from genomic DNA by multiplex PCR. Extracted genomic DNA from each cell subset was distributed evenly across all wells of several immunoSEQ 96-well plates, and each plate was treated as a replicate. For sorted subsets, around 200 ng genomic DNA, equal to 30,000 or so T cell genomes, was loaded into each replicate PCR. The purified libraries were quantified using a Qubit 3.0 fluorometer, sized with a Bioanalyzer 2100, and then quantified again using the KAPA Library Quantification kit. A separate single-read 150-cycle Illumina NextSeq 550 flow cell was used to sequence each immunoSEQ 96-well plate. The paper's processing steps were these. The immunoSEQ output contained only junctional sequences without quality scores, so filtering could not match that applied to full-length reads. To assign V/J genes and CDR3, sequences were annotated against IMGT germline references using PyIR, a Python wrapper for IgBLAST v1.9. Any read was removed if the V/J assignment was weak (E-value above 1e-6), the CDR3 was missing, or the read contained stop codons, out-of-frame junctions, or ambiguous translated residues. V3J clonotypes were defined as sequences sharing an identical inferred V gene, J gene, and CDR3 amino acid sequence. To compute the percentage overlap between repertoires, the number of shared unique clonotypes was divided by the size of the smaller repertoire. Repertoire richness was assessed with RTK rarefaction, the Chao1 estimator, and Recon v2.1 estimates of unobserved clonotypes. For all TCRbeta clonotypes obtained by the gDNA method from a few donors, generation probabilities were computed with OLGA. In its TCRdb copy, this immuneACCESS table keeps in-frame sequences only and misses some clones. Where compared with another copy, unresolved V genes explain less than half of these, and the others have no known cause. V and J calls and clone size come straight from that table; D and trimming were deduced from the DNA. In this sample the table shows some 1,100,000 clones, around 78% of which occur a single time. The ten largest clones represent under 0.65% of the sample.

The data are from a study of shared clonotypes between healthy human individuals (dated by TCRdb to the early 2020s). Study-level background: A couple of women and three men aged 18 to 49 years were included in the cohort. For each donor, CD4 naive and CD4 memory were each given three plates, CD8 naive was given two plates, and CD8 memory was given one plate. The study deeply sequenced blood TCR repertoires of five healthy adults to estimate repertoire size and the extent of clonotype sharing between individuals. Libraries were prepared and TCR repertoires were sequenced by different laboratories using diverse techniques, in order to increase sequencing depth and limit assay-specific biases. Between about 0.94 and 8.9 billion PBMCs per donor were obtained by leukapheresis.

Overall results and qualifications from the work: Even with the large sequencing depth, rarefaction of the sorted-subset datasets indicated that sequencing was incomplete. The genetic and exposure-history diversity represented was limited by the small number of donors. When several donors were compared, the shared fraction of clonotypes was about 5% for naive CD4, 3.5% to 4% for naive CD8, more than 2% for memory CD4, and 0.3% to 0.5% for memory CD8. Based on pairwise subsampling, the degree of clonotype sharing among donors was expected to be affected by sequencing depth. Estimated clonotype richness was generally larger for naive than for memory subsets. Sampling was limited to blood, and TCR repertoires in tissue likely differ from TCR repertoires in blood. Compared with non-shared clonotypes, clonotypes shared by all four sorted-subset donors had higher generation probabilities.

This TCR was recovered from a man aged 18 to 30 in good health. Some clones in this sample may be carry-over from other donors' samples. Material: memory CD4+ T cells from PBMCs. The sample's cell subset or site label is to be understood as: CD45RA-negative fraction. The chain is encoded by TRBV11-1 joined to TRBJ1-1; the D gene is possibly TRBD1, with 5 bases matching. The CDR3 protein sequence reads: CASSLQGGETEAFF. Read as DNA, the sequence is TGTGCCAGCAGCCTTCAGGGAGGGGAGACTGAAGCTTTCTTT.